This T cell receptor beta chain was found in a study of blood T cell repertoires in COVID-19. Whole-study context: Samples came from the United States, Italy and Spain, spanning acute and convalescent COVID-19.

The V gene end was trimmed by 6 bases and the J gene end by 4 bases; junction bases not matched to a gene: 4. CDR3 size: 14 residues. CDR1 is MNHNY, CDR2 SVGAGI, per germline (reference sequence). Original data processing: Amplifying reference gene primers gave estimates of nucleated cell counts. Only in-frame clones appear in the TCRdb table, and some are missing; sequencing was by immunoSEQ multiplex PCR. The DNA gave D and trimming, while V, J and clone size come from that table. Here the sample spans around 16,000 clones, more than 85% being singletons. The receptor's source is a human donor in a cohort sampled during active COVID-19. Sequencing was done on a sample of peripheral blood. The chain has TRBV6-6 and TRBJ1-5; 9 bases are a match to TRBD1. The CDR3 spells CASSPTGGNQPQHF. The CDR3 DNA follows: TGTGCCAGCAGCCCGACAGGGGGGAATCAGCCCCAGCATTTT.